A selection of T cell receptor beta chains follows, all from one sample in a study of naive and memory T cell subsets. TCRdb passed the UMI-ligation and nested PCR reads through MiXCR, listing each CDR3 protein once. This sample has 140,000 to 150,000 distinct CDR3 sequences, with 15% to 20% found just once. The sample was naive CD4+ T cells from blood. Source of these receptors: a human donor in good health. The CDR3 runs from the conserved cysteine through the conserved F or W. D genes are given only for firm matches. The size entry is marked missing in some rows and otherwise reads once, few, many or a size class.

size	J	D	V	CDR3	DNA
many	TRBJ2-4	.	TRBV4-3	CASSQDFTSKGDSVNF	TGCGCCAGCAGCCAAGATTTCACAAGCAAAGGGGATTCAGTAAACTTC
.	TRBJ2-5	TRBD1	TRBV6-6	CASSYDRGQAQYF	TGTGCCAGCAGTTACGACAGGGGGCAAGCCCAGTACTTC
.	TRBJ2-3	TRBD2	TRBV15	CATSMGRASDTQYF	TGTGCCACCAGCATGGGGAGGGCCTCAGATACGCAGTATTTT
few	TRBJ2-1	.	TRBV30	CAWRVSGTIEQFF	TGTGCCTGGAGAGTCTCCGGGACAATTGAGCAGTTCTTC
many	TRBJ2-1	TRBD2	TRBV7-2	CASSPSAGEAYNEQFF	TGTGCCAGCAGCCCGTCGGCGGGGGAGGCCTACAATGAGCAGTTCTTC
few	TRBJ2-7	.	TRBV18	CASSPGLASYEQYF	TGTGCCAGCTCACCGGGACTGGCATCCTACGAGCAGTACTTC
.	TRBJ2-5	.	TRBV2	CASGGGIQETQYF	TGTGCCAGCGGGGGCGGTATACAAGAGACCCAGTACTTC
.	TRBJ1-3	TRBD1	TRBV7-9	CASSPADRISGNTIYF	TGTGCCAGCAGCCCAGCGGACAGGATCTCTGGAAACACCATATATTTT
.	TRBJ1-5	TRBD1	TRBV20-1	CSAREVQGTQPQHF	TGCAGTGCTAGAGAGGTACAGGGGACTCAGCCCCAGCATTTT
.	TRBJ2-1	.	TRBV19	CASSPASRDEQFF	TGTGCCAGTAGTCCCGCTAGTAGGGATGAGCAGTTCTTC
.	TRBJ2-3	.	TRBV7-9	CASSLWIAGTDTQYF	TGTGCCAGCAGCTTATGGATAGCGGGCACAGATACGCAGTATTTT
few	TRBJ1-1	.	TRBV5-1	CASSFAGHSNTEAFF	TGCGCCAGCAGCTTCGCGGGACATTCGAACACTGAAGCTTTCTTT
.	TRBJ1-1	.	TRBV7-2	CASSLAEELGTEAFF	TGTGCCAGCAGCTTAGCGGAAGAGTTAGGGACTGAAGCTTTCTTT
few	TRBJ2-1	.	TRBV4-2	CASSQDSWGEQFF	TGTGCCAGCAGCCAAGATAGCTGGGGTGAGCAGTTCTTC
.	TRBJ1-2	.	TRBV5-4	CASSLLRGAAFTF	TGTGCCAGCAGCTTGCTCCGAGGGGCAGCCTTTACCTTC
few	TRBJ2-1	TRBD2	TRBV7-2	CASSKTSSHEQFF	TGTGCCAGCAGCAAGACTAGCAGCCATGAGCAGTTCTTC
.	TRBJ2-7	TRBD2	TRBV11-2	CARSGRYDEQYF	TGTGCCAGAAGCGGGAGGTACGACGAGCAGTACTTC
.	TRBJ1-1	.	TRBV7-2	CASSFRAMNTEAFF	TGTGCCAGCAGCTTTAGAGCTATGAACACTGAAGCTTTCTTT
few	TRBJ2-1	.	TRBV9	CASQYDSTLPPYF	TGTGCCAGCCAATATGACTCTACTTTACCCCCGTACTTC
.	TRBJ1-5	.	TRBV11-2	CASSPSTGPAIWPQHF	TGTGCCAGCAGCCCATCCACAGGACCGGCTATTTGGCCCCAGCATTTT
many	TRBJ2-3	TRBD2	TRBV12-3/TRBV12-4	CASSLALTSGSTDTQYF	TGTGCCAGCAGTCTCGCCTTGACTAGCGGGAGCACAGATACGCAGTATTTT
few	TRBJ1-1	.	TRBV7-2	CASLERLNTEAFF	TGTGCCAGCCTCGAAAGGTTGAACACTGAAGCTTTCTTT
few	TRBJ1-2	.	TRBV15	CATSRAGTANYGYTF	TGTGCCACCAGCCGGGCTGGGACGGCTAACTATGGCTACACCTTC
many	TRBJ2-3	.	TRBV18	CASSPSWDTQYF	TGTGCCAGCTCACCATCGTGGGATACGCAGTATTTT
.	TRBJ2-1	TRBD2	TRBV18	CASSPKGLAGVSGYNEQFF	TGTGCCAGCTCACCGAAGGGACTAGCGGGAGTATCAGGTTACAATGAGCAGTTCTTC
few	TRBJ1-4	TRBD1	TRBV20-1	CSAIGQDTQNEKLFF	TGCAGTGCTATAGGACAGGACACACAGAATGAAAAACTGTTTTTT
many	TRBJ2-1	TRBD2	TRBV5-1	CASSLVPGLAANNEQFF	TGCGCCAGCAGCTTGGTCCCCGGACTAGCGGCTAACAATGAGCAGTTCTTC
.	TRBJ1-5	.	TRBV12-3/TRBV12-4	CASSLNSNQPQHF	TGTGCCAGCAGTTTAAACAGCAATCAGCCCCAGCATTTT
many	TRBJ2-7	.	TRBV20-1	CSASRRAVYEQYF	TGCAGTGCTAGCCGGAGGGCCGTCTACGAGCAGTACTTC
few	TRBJ2-3	TRBD2	TRBV6-5	CASRILAGEGDTQYF	TGTGCCAGCAGGATACTAGCGGGAGAGGGAGATACGCAGTATTTT
.	TRBJ2-5	.	TRBV18	CASSPRRAEETQYF	TGTGCCAGCTCCCCCCGGCGAGCTGAAGAGACCCAGTACTTC
.	TRBJ2-1	.	TRBV4-1	CASSQEGLGSGPYNEQFF	TGCGCCAGCAGCCAAGAGGGGCTGGGCAGCGGCCCCTACAATGAGCAGTTCTTC
few	TRBJ1-4	.	TRBV18	CASSPATNEKLFF	TGTGCCAGCTCACCCGCAACTAATGAAAAACTGTTTTTT
.	TRBJ2-1	.	TRBV18	CASSLLGESYNEQFF	TGTGCCAGCTCACTACTCGGCGAATCCTACAATGAGCAGTTCTTC
few	TRBJ2-1	.	TRBV10-1	CASSPGRGQQFF	TGCGCCAGCAGTCCGGGACGGGGTCAGCAGTTCTTC
.	TRBJ1-1	.	TRBV5-8	CASSLLPNTEAFF	TGTGCCAGCAGCTTGCTTCCGAACACTGAAGCTTTCTTT
few	TRBJ2-7	.	TRBV10-3	CAISPNVYEQYF	TGTGCCATCAGCCCGAACGTATACGAGCAGTACTTC
.	TRBJ2-3	TRBD2	TRBV4-2	CASSQDGAGSTTDTQYF	TGTGCCAGCAGCCAAGATGGAGCGGGATCTACCACAGATACGCAGTATTTT
few	TRBJ2-5	.	TRBV19	CASSTFSQETQYF	TGTGCCAGTAGTACTTTCAGCCAAGAGACCCAGTACTTC
.	TRBJ2-3	TRBD2	TRBV18	CASSPQREDTQYF	TGTGCCAGCTCACCCCAGCGGGAGGATACGCAGTATTTT
.	TRBJ2-2	.	TRBV6-6	CASSYSISTANTGELFF	TGTGCCAGCAGTTACTCGATTAGCACGGCGAACACCGGGGAGCTGTTTTTT
.	TRBJ2-1	.	TRBV3-1	CASSQLSNEQFF	TGTGCCAGCAGCCAACTTAGTAATGAGCAGTTCTTC
.	TRBJ2-1	TRBD2	TRBV19	CASSSSSGYYNEQFF	TGTGCCAGTAGTAGTTCTAGCGGATACTACAATGAGCAGTTCTTC
few	TRBJ1-5	.	TRBV7-9	CASSLVGDNQPQHF	TGTGCCAGCAGCTTAGTCGGGGATAATCAGCCCCAGCATTTT
.	TRBJ1-6	.	TRBV10-3	CAISLSSYNSPLHF	TGTGCCATCAGTCTGAGCTCCTATAATTCACCCCTCCACTTT
few	TRBJ2-7	TRBD1	TRBV6-2/TRBV6-3	CASTPPGQTSWEQYF	TGTGCCAGCACCCCACCGGGACAGACTTCTTGGGAGCAGTACTTC
few	TRBJ1-3	.	TRBV10-3	CAISDLDISGNTIYF	TGTGCCATCAGTGACCTAGACATCTCTGGAAACACCATATATTTT
.	TRBJ2-1	.	TRBV2	CASSALEDSHYNEQFF	TGTGCCAGCAGTGCGCTGGAGGACTCTCACTACAATGAGCAGTTCTTC
few	TRBJ2-1	TRBD2	TRBV5-1	CASSPGLAPLDEQFF	TGCGCCAGCAGCCCCGGACTAGCTCCATTGGATGAGCAGTTCTTC